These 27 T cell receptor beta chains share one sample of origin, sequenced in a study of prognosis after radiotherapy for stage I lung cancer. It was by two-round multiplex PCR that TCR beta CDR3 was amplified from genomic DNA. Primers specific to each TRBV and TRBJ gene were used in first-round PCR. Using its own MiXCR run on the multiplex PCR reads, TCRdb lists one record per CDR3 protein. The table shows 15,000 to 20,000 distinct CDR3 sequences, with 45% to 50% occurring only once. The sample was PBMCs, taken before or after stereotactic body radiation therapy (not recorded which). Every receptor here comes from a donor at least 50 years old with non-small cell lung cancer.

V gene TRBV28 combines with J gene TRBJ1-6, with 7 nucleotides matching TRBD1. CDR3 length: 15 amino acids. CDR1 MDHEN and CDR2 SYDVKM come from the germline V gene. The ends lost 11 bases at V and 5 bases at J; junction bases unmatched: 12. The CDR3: CAGTNLDRDNSPLHF. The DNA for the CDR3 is TGTGCCGGCACCAACCTCGACAGGGATAATTCACCCCTCCACTTT.

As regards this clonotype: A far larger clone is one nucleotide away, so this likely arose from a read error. The CDR3 DNA reads TGTGCCAGCAGTTACGGGACTGCCTGGGAGCTGTTTTTT. This encodes CASSYGTAWELFF. This chain joins TRBV6-4 and TRBJ2-2; possible D gene TRBD2, 6 bases. The CDR3 contains 13 residues. Germline V gives CDR1 MRHNA, CDR2 SNTAGT. The V and J ends lost 5 bases and 9 bases respectively, with 13 bases between them.

CDR3 sequence reads: CSARVLAGGRGYEQYF. CDR3 DNA: TGCAGTGCTAGAGTACTAGCGGGAGGGAGGGGTTACGAGCAGTACTTC. V is TRBV20-1 and J is TRBJ2-7; 13 bases match TRBD2. The V segment lost 1 base and the J segment 4 bases; nucleotides outside the gene matches: 7. The CDR3 is made up of 16 amino acids. Germline V lookup: CDR1 DFQATT, CDR2 SNEGSKA (reference sequence).

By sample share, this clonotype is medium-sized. The CDR3 DNA reads TGTGCCAGCAGTGGAATGGTCTACAATGAGCAGTTCTTC. Its protein product is CASSGMVYNEQFF. The chain is built from TRBV6-1 and TRBJ2-1; D not resolved. Per germline, CDR1 MNHNS and CDR2 SASEGT. This CDR3 contains 13 residues. V lost 4 bases and J lost 3, with 7 bases in between.

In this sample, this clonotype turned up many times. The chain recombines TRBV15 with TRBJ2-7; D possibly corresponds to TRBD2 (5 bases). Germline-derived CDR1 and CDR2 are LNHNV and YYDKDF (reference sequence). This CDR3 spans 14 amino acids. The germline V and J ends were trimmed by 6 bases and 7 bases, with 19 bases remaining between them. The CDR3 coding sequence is TGTGCCACCAGTCCTGGCGGGTCCCATGGGGAGCAGTACTTC. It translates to CATSPGGSHGEQYF.

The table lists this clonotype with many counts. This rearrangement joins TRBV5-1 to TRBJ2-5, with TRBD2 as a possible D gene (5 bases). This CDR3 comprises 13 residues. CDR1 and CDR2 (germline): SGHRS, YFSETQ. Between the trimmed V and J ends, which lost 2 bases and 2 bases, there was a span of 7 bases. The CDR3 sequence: CASSFPGQETQYF. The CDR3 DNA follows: TGCGCCAGCAGCTTTCCGGGACAAGAGACCCAGTACTTC.

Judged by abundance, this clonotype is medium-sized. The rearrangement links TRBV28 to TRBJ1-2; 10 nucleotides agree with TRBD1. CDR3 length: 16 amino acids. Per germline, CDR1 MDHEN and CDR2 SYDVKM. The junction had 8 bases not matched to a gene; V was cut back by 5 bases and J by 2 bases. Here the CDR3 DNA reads TGTGCCAGCAGTCCTTCCCTGACAGGGGGCAACTATGGCTACACCTTC. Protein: CASSPSLTGGNYGYTF.

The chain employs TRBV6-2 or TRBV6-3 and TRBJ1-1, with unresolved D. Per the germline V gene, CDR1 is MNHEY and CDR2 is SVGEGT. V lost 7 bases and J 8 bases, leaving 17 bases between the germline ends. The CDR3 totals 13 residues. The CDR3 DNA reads TGTGCCAGCATTGTGTCCTTGCAGACCGAAGCTTTCTTT. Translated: CASIVSLQTEAFF.

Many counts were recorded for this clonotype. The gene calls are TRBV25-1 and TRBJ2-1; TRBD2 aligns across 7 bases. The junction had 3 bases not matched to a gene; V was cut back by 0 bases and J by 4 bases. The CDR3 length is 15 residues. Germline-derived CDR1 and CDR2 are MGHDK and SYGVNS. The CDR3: CASSEYAGAYNEQFF. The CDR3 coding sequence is TGTGCCAGCAGTGAATATGCGGGAGCGTACAATGAGCAGTTCTTC.

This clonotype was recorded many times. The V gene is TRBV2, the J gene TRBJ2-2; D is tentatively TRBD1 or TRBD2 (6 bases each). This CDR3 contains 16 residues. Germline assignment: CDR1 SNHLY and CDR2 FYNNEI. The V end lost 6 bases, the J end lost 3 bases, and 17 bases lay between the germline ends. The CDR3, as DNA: TGTGCCAGCAGGACCCCACAGGGCGGGGACACCGGGGAGCTGTTTTTT. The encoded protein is CASRTPQGGDTGELFF.

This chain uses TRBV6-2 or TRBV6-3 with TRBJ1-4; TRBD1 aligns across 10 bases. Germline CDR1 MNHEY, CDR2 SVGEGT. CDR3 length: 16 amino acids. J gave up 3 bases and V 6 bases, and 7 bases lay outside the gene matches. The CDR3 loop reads CASSVRTGGSNEKLFF. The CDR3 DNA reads TGTGCCAGCAGCGTACGGACAGGGGGTTCTAATGAAAAACTGTTTTTT.

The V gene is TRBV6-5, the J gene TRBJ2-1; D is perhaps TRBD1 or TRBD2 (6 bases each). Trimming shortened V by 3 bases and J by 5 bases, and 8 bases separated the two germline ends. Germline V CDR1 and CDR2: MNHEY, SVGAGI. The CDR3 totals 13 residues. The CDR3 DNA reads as TGTGCCAGCAGTTATGGGGGGCACAATGAGCAGTTCTTC. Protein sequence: CASSYGGHNEQFF.

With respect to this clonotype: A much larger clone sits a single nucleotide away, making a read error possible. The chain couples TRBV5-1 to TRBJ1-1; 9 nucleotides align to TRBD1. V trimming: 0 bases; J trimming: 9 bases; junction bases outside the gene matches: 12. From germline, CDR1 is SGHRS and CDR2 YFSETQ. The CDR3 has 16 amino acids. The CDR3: CASSLGRTGGIGKAFF. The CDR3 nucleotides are TGCGCCAGCAGCTTGGGCCGCACAGGGGGCATCGGGAAAGCTTTCTTT.

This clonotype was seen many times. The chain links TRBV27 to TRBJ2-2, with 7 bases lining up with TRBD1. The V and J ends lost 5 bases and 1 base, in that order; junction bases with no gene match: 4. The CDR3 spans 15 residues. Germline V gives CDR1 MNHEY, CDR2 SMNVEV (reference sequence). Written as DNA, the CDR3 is TGTGCCAGCAGTCGTCAGGGGGTGAACACCGGGGAGCTGTTTTTT. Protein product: CASSRQGVNTGELFF.

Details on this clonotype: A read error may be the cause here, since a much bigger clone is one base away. The CDR3 is CASSYSGGLGETQYF. DNA for the CDR3: TGTGCCAGCAGTTACTCTGGCGGCTTAGGGGAGACCCAGTACTTC. The chain couples TRBV6-5 to TRBJ2-5; D uncertain. V lost 0 bases and J 5 bases, leaving 13 bases between the germline ends. This CDR3 region has 15 residues. Germline values: CDR1 MNHEY, CDR2 SVGAGI.

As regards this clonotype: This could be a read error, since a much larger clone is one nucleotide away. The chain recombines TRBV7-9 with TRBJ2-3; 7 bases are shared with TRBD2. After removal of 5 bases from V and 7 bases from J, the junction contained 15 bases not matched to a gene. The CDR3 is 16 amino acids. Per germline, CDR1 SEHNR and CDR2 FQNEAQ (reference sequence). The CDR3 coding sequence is TGTGCCAGCAGCCCACAACTAGCGAGAGTAGGAAATACGCAGTATTTT. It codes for CASSPQLARVGNTQYF.

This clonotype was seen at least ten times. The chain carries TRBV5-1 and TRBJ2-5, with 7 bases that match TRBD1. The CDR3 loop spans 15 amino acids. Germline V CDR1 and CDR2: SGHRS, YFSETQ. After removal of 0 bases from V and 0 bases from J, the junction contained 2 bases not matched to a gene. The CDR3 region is CASSLGDRDQETQYF. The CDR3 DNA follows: TGCGCCAGCAGCTTGGGGGACAGAGACCAAGAGACCCAGTACTTC.

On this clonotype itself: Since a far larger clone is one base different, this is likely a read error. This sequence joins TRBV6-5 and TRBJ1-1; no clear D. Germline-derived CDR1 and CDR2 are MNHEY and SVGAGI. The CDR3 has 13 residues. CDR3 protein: CAISSEGNTEAFF. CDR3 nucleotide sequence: TGTGCCATCAGTTCCGAGGGGAACACTGAAGCTTTCTTT.

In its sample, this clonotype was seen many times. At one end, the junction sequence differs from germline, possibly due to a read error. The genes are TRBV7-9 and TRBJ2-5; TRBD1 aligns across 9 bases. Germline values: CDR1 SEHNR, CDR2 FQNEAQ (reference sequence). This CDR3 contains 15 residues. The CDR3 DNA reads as TGTGCCAGCAGCAGCCGGGACAGGGACCAGGAGACCCAGTACTTC. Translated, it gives CASSSRDRDQETQYF.

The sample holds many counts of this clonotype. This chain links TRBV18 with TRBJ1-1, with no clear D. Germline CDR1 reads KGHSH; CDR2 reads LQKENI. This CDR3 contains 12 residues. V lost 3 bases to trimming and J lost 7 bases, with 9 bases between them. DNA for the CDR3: TGTGCCAGCTCACCTGTGGAAAATGAAGCTTTCTTT. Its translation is CASSPVENEAFF. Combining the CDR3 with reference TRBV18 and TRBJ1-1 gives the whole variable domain NAGVMQNPRHLVRRRGQEARLRCSPMKGHSHVYWYRQLPEEGLKFMVYLQKENIIDESGMPKERFSAEFPKEGPSILRIQQVVRGDSAAYFCASSPVENEAFFGQGTRLTVV.

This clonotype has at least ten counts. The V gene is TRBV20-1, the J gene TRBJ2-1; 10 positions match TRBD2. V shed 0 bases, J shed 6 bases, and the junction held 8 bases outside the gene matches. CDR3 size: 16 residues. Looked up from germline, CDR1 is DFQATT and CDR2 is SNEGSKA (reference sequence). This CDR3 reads CSARDGASGSINEQFF. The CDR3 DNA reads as TGCAGTGCTAGAGATGGGGCTAGCGGGAGTATCAATGAGCAGTTCTTC.

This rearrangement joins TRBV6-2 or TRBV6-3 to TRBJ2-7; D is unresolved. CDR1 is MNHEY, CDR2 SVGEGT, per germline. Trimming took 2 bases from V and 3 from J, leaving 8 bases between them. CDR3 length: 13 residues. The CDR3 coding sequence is TGTGCCAGCAGTTACGAAGGCGGCTACGAGCAGTACTTC. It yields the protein CASSYEGGYEQYF.

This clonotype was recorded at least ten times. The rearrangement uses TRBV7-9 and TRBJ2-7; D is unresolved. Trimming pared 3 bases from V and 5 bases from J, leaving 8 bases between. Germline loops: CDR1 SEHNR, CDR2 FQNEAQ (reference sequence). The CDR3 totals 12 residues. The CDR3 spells CASSLAANEQYF. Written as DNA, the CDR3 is TGTGCCAGCAGCTTGGCAGCGAACGAGCAGTACTTC.

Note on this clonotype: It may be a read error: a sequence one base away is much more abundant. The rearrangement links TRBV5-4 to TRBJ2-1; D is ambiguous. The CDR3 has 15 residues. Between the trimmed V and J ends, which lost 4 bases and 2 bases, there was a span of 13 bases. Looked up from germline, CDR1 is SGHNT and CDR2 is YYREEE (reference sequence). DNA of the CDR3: TGTGCCAGCAGCCAGTGGTGCCGACCCTACAATGAGCAGTTCTTC. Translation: CASSQWCRPYNEQFF.

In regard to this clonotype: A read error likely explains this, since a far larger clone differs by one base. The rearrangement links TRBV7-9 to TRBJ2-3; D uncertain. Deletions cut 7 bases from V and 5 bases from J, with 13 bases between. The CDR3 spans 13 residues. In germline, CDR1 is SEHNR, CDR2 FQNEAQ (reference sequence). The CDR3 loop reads CASIPPILDTQYF. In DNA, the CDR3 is TGTGCCAGCATCCCCCCTATATTAGATACGCAGTATTTT.

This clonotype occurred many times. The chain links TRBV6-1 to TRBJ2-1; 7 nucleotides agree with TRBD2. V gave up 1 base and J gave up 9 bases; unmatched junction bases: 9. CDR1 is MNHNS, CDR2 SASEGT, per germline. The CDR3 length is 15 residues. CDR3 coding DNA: TGTGCCAGCAGTGAAGTGGGAGGGATGTACGGTGAGCAGTTCTTC. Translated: CASSEVGGMYGEQFF.

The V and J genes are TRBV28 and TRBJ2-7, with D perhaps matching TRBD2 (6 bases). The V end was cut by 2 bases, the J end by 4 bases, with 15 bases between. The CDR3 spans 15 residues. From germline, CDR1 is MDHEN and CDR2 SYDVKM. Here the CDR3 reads CASSLGGSGRYEQYF. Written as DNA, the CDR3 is TGTGCCAGCAGTTTAGGTGGTTCAGGGAGGTACGAGCAGTACTTC.